The source of this T cell receptor (beta chain) is a study of T-cell reconstitution after alpha-beta-depleted transplantation in children. Study findings and constraints: Diversity of TCRbeta at day 60 was high in some patients, arising from surviving recipient T cells and thymic progenitors. About two months after transplant, alpha-beta T cells reportedly came from several hundred expanded graft clones. Diversity and T-cell counts at one year after transplant derived mostly from new T cells.

Unique molecular identifiers tagged the TCRbeta library. MiXCR, run by TCRdb on the PCR reads, gives a single entry per CDR3 protein. The repertoire includes 490,000 or so distinct CDR3 sequences, 8% to 11% of them detected once, and 2% to 2.5% sits in the top ten. The CDR3 has 14 amino acids. Germline CDR1 reads SQVTM; CDR2 reads ANQGSEA. V was pared by 3 bases and J by 6 bases, with 6 bases of the junction left unmatched. This clonotype has at least ten counts. Its antigen is as yet unknown. The sequencing here drew on PBMCs, taken before TCRalphabeta/CD19-depleted stem cell transplant. The J gene is TRBJ2-3, the V gene TRBV29-1, with TRBD2 matching over 10 bases. This TCR derives from a child younger than 10 with inherited bone marrow failure, due to receive a stem cell transplant. Here the CDR3 reads CSVEGSGGLDTQYF. The CDR3, as DNA: TGCAGCGTTGAGGGTAGCGGGGGGCTCGATACGCAGTATTTT.